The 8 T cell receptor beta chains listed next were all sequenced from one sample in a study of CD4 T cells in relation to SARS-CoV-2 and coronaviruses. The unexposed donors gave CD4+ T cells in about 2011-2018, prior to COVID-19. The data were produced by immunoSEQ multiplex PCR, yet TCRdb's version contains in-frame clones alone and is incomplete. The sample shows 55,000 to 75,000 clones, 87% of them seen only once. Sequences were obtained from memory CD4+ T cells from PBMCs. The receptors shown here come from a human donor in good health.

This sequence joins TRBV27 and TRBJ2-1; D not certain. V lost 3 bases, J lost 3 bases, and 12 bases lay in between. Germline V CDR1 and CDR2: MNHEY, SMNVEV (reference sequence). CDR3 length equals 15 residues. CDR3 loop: CASSFGARHYNEQFF. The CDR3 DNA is TGTGCCAGCAGTTTTGGCGCTAGACACTACAATGAGCAGTTCTTC.

CDR3 DNA sequence: TGCGCCACGGCCCGGGGGGGAGGCACAGATACGCAGTATTTT. Its protein is CATARGGGTDTQYF. V and J are TRBV5-1 and TRBJ2-3; 8 bases are shared with TRBD2. CDR3 length: 14 residues. CDR1 and CDR2 (germline): SGHRS, YFSETQ. V trimming: 9 bases; J trimming: 1 base; junction bases outside the gene matches: 7.

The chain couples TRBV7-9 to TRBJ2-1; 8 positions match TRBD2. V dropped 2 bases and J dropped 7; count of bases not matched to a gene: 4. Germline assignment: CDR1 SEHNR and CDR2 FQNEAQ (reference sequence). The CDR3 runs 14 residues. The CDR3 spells CASSLTLAGNEQFF. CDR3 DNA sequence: TGTGCCAGCAGCTTAACCCTAGCGGGTAATGAGCAGTTCTTC.

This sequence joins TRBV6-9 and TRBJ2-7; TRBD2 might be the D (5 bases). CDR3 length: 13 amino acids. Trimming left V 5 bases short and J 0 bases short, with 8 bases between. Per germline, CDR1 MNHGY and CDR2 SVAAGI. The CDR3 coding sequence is TGTGCCAGCAGTCGGGATCCCTCCTACGAGCAGTACTTC. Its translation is CASSRDPSYEQYF.

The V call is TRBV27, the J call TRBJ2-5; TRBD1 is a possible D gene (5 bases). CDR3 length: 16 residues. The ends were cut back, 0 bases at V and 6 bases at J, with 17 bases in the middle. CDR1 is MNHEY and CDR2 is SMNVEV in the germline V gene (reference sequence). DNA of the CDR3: TGTGCCAGCAGTTTATCGTCGGCAGGGCAGCCCAAGACCCAGTACTTC. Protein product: CASSLSSAGQPKTQYF.

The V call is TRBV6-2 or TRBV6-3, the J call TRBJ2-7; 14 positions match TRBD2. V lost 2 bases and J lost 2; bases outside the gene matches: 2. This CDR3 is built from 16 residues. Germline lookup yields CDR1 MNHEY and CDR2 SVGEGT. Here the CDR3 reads CASSYPTSGGAYEQYF. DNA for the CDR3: TGTGCCAGCAGTTACCCGACTAGCGGGGGGGCCTACGAGCAGTACTTC.

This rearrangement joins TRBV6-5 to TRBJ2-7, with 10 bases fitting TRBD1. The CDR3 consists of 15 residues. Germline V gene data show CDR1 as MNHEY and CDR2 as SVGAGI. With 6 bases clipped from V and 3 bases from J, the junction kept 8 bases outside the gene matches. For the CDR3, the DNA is TGTGCCAGCAGGCTGGACAGGGGGAGTTTCTACGAGCAGTACTTC. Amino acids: CASRLDRGSFYEQYF.

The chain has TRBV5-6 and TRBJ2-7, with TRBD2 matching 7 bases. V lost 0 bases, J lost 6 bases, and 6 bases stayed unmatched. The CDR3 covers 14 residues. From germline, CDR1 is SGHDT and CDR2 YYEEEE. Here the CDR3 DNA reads TGTGCCAGCAGCTTGGTTGGGGAGGGTAGCGAGCAGTACTTC. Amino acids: CASSLVGEGSEQYF.